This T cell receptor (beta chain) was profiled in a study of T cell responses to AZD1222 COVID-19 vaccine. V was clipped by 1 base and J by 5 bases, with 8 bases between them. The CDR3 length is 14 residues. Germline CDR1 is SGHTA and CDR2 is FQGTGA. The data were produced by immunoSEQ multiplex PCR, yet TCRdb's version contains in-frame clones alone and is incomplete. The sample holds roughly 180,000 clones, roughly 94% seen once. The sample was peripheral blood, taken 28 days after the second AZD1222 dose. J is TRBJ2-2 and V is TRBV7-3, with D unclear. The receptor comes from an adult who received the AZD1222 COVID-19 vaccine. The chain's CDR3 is CASSLNPITGELFF. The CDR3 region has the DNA TGTGCCAGCAGCTTAAACCCCATTACCGGGGAGCTGTTTTTT.